The next 8 T cell receptor beta chains were all read from a single sample in a study of T cell changes during pregnancy in multiple sclerosis. Method: immunoSEQ multiplex PCR; TCRdb's copy keeps in-frame clones and lacks some. This table has about 67,000 clones, roughly 90% appearing once. Sequences were derived from peripheral blood, sampled in the second trimester of pregnancy. All receptors come from a female donor with multiple sclerosis, enrolled in a pregnancy study.

The V gene is TRBV5-6, the J gene TRBJ2-3, with 8 bases that match TRBD2. V lost 4 bases and J lost 3; bases outside the gene matches: 10. Germline CDR1 reads SGHDT; CDR2 reads YYEEEE. There are 16 residues in the CDR3. Here the CDR3 reads CASSRVSGGGTDTQYF. The CDR3 bases are TGTGCCAGCAGCCGGGTCAGCGGGGGTGGGACAGATACGCAGTATTTT.

This rearrangement joins TRBV19 to TRBJ1-5, with 10 positions matching TRBD1. CDR1 and CDR2 (germline): LNHDA, SQIVND (reference sequence). V gave up 5 bases and J gave up 8 bases; unmatched junction bases: 9. The CDR3 totals 15 residues. CDR3 amino acids: CASSARDRGKEPQHF. The CDR3 bases are TGTGCCAGTAGTGCCCGGGACAGGGGTAAGGAGCCCCAGCATTTT.

This clone came up a few times. The chain recombines TRBV19 with TRBJ1-1, with D perhaps matching TRBD1 (5 bases). The ends were cut back, 1 base at V and 2 bases at J, with 8 bases in the middle. This CDR3 comprises 14 residues. Germline V gives CDR1 LNHDA, CDR2 SQIVND (reference sequence). The CDR3 is CASSIARGNTEAFF. CDR3 nucleotide sequence: TGTGCCAGTAGTATAGCTAGGGGAAACACTGAAGCTTTCTTT. The full variable domain, with the rest looked up from reference TRBV19 and TRBJ1-1, is DGGITQSPKYLFRKEGQNVTLSCEQNLNHDAMYWYRQDPGQGLRLIYYSQIVNDFQKGDIAEGYSVSREKKESFPLTVTSAQKNPTAFYLCASSIARGNTEAFFGQGTRLTVV.

The chain combines TRBV9 with TRBJ1-3; D not resolved. This CDR3 region has 14 residues. Germline CDR1 and CDR2: SGDLS and YYNGEE. Deletions cut 0 bases from V and 6 bases from J, with 10 bases between. The CDR3 region has the DNA TGTGCCAGCAGCGTAGCGTCAGCGGAAAACACCATATATTTT. This gives the protein CASSVASAENTIYF.

This chain joins TRBV11-1 and TRBJ2-5; 10 positions match TRBD2. The junction had 6 bases not matched to a gene; V was cut back by 1 base and J by 4 bases. From germline, CDR1 is SGHAT and CDR2 FQDESV (reference sequence). The CDR3 is 16 residues long. The CDR3 spells CASSLGSGGARETQYF. CDR3 coding DNA: TGTGCCAGCAGCTTAGGAAGCGGGGGGGCCCGAGAGACCCAGTACTTC.

V and J are TRBV6-5 and TRBJ2-7, with TRBD2 matching 7 bases. Germline CDR1 and CDR2: MNHEY and SVGAGI. The CDR3 loop spans 15 amino acids. Trimming at V came to 1 base and at J to 1 base, leaving 4 bases not matched to a gene. In DNA form, the CDR3 reads TGTGCCAGCAGTTACTTTCAGGGAGGGTCCTACGAGCAGTACTTC. Protein: CASSYFQGGSYEQYF.

The chain joins TRBV2 to TRBJ2-7; TRBD2 matches 12 bases. The CDR3 covers 15 residues. The germline V gene has CDR1 SNHLY and CDR2 FYNNEI. The V and J ends lost 6 bases and 4 bases, in that order; junction bases with no gene match: 7. The chain's CDR3 is CASRPGTSGPYEQYF. Here the CDR3 DNA reads TGTGCCAGCAGGCCCGGGACTAGCGGGCCTTACGAGCAGTACTTC. Looking up the rest from reference TRBV2 and TRBJ2-7 gives the full variable domain: EPEVTQTPSHQVTQMGQEVILRCVPISNHLYFYWYRQILGQKVEFLVSFYNNEISEKSEIFDDQFSVERPDGSNFTLKIRSTKLEDSAMYFCASRPGTSGPYEQYFGPGTRLTVT.

The J gene is TRBJ2-6, the V gene TRBV30, with 10 bases aligning to TRBD1. The CDR3 is 17 residues long. The ends lost 0 bases at V and 3 bases at J; junction bases unmatched: 5. CDR1 and CDR2 (germline): GTSNPN, SVGIG (reference sequence). The CDR3 region is CAWSVTGTGVGANVLTF. The CDR3, as DNA: TGTGCCTGGAGTGTAACCGGGACAGGGGTTGGGGCCAACGTCCTGACTTTC.